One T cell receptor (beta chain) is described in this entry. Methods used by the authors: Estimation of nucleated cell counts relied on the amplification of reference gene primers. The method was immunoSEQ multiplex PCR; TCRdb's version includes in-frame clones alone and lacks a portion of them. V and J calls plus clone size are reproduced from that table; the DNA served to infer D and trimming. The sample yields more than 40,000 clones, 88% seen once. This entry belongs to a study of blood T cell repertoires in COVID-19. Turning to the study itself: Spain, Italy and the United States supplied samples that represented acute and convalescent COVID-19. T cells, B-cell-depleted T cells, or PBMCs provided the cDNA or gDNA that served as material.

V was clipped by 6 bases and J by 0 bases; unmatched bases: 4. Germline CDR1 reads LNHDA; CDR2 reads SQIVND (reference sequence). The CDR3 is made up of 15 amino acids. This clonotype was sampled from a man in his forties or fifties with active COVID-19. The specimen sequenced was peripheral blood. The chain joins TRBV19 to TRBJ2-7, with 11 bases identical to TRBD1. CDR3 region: CASSRGTGGSYEQYF. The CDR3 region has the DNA TGTGCCAGTAGCCGTGGGACAGGGGGCTCCTACGAGCAGTACTTC.